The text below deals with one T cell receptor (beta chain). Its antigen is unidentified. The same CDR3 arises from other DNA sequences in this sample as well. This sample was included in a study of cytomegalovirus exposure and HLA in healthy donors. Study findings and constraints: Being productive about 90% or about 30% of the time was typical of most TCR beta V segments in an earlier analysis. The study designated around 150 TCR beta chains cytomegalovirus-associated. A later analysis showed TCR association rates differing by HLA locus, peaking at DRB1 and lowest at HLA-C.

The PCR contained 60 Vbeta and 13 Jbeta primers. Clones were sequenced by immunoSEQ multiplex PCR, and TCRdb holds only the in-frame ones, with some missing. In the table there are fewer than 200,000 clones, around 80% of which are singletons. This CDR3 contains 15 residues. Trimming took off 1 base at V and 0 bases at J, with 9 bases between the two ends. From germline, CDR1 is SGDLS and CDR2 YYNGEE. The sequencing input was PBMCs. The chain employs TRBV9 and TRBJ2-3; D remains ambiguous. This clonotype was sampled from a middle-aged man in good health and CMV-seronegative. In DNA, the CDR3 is TGTGCCAGCAGCGTACAGGCCTCTAGCACAGATACGCAGTATTTT. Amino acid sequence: CASSVQASSTDTQYF.